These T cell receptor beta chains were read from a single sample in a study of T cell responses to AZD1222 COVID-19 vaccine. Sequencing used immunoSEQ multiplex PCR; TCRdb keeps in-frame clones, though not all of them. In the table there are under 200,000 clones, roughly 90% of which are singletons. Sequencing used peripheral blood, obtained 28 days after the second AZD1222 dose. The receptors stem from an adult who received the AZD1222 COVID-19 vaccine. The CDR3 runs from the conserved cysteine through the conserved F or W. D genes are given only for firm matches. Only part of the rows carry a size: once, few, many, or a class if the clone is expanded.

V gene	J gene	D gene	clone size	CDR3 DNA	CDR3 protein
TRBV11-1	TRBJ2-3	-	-	TGTGCCAGCAGCAAGAGTACCTCCCCGAGCACAGATACGCAGTATTTT	CASSKSTSPSTDTQYF
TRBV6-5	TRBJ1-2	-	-	TGTGCCAGCAGTTACCGTGGGGCGAACTATGGCTACACCTTC	CASSYRGANYGYTF
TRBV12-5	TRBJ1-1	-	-	TGTGCTAGTGGTTTGCCCCAGGGGGCTTTCTTT	CASGLPQGAFF
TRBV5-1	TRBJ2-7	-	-	TGCGCCAGCAGCCCCGGGACAACCACCTACGAGCAGTACTTC	CASSPGTTTYEQYF
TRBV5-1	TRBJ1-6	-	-	TGCGCCAGCAGCTTGACAGGCGGTGGGGGTAATTCACCCCTCCACTTT	CASSLTGGGGNSPLHF
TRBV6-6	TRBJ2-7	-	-	TGTGCCAGCAGTTCCCCCGGGGCCCCATCCGAGCAGTACTTC	CASSSPGAPSEQYF
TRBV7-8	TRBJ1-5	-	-	TGTGCCAGCAGCTTAGCTCAATATACTCAGCCCCAGCATTTT	CASSLAQYTQPQHF
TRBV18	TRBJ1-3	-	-	TGTGCCAGCTCCGAATGGACAGCCGGAAACACCATATATTTT	CASSEWTAGNTIYF
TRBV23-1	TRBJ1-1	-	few	TGCGCCACTCACAGGGTAGTAGTCGCTGAAGCTTTCTTT	CATHRVVVAEAFF
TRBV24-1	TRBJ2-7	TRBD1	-	TGTGCCACCAGTGATTTCAACCTACTCCTCCTTTACAGGACAGGGTTCGAGGTCGAGCAGTACTTC	CATSDFNLLLLYRTGFEVEQYF
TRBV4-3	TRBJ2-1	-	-	TGCGCCAGCAGCCCGGACCGGGGAGATGAGCAGTTCTTC	CASSPDRGDEQFF
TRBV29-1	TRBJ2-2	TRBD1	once	TGCAGCGCCCTCGACCGGGACAGGTACGCCGGGGAGCTGTTTTTT	CSALDRDRYAGELFF
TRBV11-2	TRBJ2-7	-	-	TGTGCCAGCAGCAAAGGGAGGCTTCTGGTGATGTACGAGCAGTACTTC	CASSKGRLLVMYEQYF
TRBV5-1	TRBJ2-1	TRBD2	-	TGCGCCAGCAGCAAGGAACTAGCGGGGGGATACAATGAGCAGTTCTTC	CASSKELAGGYNEQFF
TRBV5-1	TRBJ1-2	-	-	TGCGCCAGCAGTAAGGTGTCAGGCGAGGGCTACACCTTC	CASSKVSGEGYTF
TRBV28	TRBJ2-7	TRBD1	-	TGTGCCAGCAGTGGGGCTAGGGGGCGCGACGAGCAGTACTTC	CASSGARGRDEQYF
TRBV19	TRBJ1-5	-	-	TGTGCCAGTATGGAGGAAGGGTATCAGCCCCAGCATTTT	CASMEEGYQPQHF
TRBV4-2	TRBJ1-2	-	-	TGTGCCAGCAGCCAAGATCTCGGGACGGTAAACTATGGCTACACCTTC	CASSQDLGTVNYGYTF
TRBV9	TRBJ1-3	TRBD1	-	TGTGCCAGCAGCTTTAGAGGAGACAGGGGCAGAACTGGAAACACCATATATTTT	CASSFRGDRGRTGNTIYF
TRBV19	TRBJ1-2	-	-	TGTGCCAGTAGTATAGCCCCTATTACTTTGGGGAACTATGGCTACACCTTC	CASSIAPITLGNYGYTF
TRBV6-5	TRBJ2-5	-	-	TGTGCCATCGCGGGGGCGGAAGAGACCCAGTACTTC	CAIAGAEETQYF
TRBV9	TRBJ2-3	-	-	TGTGCCAGCAGCGTAGTTGGGACCCCGGGTCTAGATACGCAGTATTTT	CASSVVGTPGLDTQYF
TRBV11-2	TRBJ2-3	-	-	TGTGCCAGCAGCCCTACGGGGGCAGATACGCAGTATTTT	CASSPTGADTQYF
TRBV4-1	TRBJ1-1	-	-	TGCGCCAGCAGCCCCCACGCGCAGTCCGCTGAAGCTTTCTTT	CASSPHAQSAEAFF
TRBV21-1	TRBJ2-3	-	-	TGTGCCAGCAGCCCCCGACCATATCCAGATACGCAGTATTTT	CASSPRPYPDTQYF
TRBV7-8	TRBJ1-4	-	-	TGTGCCAGCAGCTACCGCCCCCCAGGGCAGGGTGAAAAACTGTTTTTT	CASSYRPPGQGEKLFF
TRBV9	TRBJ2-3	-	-	TGTGCCAGCAGCGCAGGGTCCACTGGGGCAGATACGCAGTATTTT	CASSAGSTGADTQYF
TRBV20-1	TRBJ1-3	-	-	TGCAGTGCTTACTCTGGAAACACCATATATTTT	CSAYSGNTIYF
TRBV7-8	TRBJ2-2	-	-	TGTGCCAGCAGCCCGGAGACCGGGACCGGAGGGGAGCTGTTTTTT	CASSPETGTGGELFF
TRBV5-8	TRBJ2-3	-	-	TGTGCCAGCATCGGGAGCACAGATACGCAGTATTTT	CASIGSTDTQYF
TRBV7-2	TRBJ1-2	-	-	TGTGCCAGCAGCTTAAGGTGGGGGAATGGCTACACCTTC	CASSLRWGNGYTF
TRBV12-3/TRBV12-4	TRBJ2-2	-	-	TGTGCCAGCAGTTTAGCGCAGGCCGGGGAGCTGTTTTTT	CASSLAQAGELFF
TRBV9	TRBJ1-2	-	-	TGTGCCAGCAGCGTAGCACAGGACTATGGCTACACCTTC	CASSVAQDYGYTF
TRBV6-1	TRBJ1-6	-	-	TGTGCCAGCAGTGTAGCAGGTTTGAGCTCCTATAATTCACCCCTCCACTTT	CASSVAGLSSYNSPLHF
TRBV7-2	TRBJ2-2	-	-	TGTGCCAGCAGCTTGGCGACCCTTCGGGGCGCCGGGGAGCTGTTTTTT	CASSLATLRGAGELFF
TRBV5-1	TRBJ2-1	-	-	TGCGCCAGCAGCTTGGGTCAGGTAGGGATTGAGCAGTTCTTC	CASSLGQVGIEQFF
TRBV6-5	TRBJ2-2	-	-	TGTGCCAGCAGTCCCCTGGGGGACACCGGGGAGCTGTTTTTT	CASSPLGDTGELFF
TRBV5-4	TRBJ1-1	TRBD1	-	TGTGCCAGCAACTTGCGGGACAGGGGGCGCGGCACTGAAGCTTTCTTT	CASNLRDRGRGTEAFF
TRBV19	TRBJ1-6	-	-	TGTGCCAGTATGGGCGTTCCGAATTCACCCCTCCACTTT	CASMGVPNSPLHF
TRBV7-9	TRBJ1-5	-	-	TGTGCCAGCAGCTTATCTGGCGGGGGCAATCAGCCCCAGCATTTT	CASSLSGGGNQPQHF
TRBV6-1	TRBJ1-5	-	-	TGTGCCAGCAGTGAAATCGGTAGGGGGGGGAGGCAGCCCCAGCATTTT	CASSEIGRGGRQPQHF